The sequence of this T cell receptor beta chain was determined in a study of shared clonotypes between healthy human individuals. General study findings and limits: It was the non-shared clonotypes that had lower generation probabilities than clonotypes shared by all four donors.

Turning to this clone: As yet, its antigen is unknown.

Trimming took 5 bases from V and 2 from J, leaving 15 bases between them. Germline-derived CDR1 and CDR2 are KGHSH and LQKENI. The CDR3 extends over 15 amino acids. Sequenced by immunoSEQ multiplex PCR; TCRdb stores in-frame clones only, minus some. The sample has approximately 1.4 million clones, 95% to 99% seen once. V is TRBV18 and J is TRBJ1-1, with no clear D. This sequence originates from a man aged 30 to 39 in good health. The sample comprised naive CD4+ T cells sorted from blood. Sample subset: CD45RA+ positively selected. CDR3: CASSVVFAENTEAFF. The CDR3 DNA follows: TGTGCCAGCTCAGTGGTTTTCGCAGAAAACACTGAAGCTTTCTTT.